These T cell receptor beta chains were read from a single sample in a study of identical twins. TCRdb reprocessed the 5' RACE reads via MiXCR and lists one record per CDR3 protein. The table includes about 1.7 million distinct CDR3 sequences, less than 35% detected once. The material sequenced was cord blood. The receptors originated from a newborn girl in good health. Both conserved end residues are trimmed from each CDR3. The D gene is left open where the match is weak.

D gene	J gene	V gene	CDR3 protein
-	TRBJ2-5	TRBV10-3	AISERLQGTQY
-	TRBJ2-1	TRBV7-2	ASSLDGGPAYNEQF
-	TRBJ2-3	TRBV12-3/TRBV12-4	ASSRLVDTQY
TRBD2	TRBJ2-6	TRBV6-4	ASSDPSGGQVLT
-	TRBJ1-5	TRBV12-3/TRBV12-4	ASSLGGPPSNQPQH
-	TRBJ1-2	TRBV3-1	ASSHRQPNYGYT
TRBD2	TRBJ2-1	TRBV6-6	ASSHGTSGSGWQF
-	TRBJ2-5	TRBV12-3/TRBV12-4	ASSQYRRETQY
-	-	TRBV12-5	ASGRGGLYNEQY
TRBD2	TRBJ2-7	TRBV12-3/TRBV12-4	ASRGTSVYEQY
TRBD1	TRBJ1-2	TRBV7-9	ASSLSSLRDSYGYT
-	TRBJ2-1	TRBV12-3/TRBV12-4	ASSLDRGIYLAGVYNEQF
-	TRBJ2-3	TRBV24-1	ATSDFRGTDTQY
-	TRBJ1-5	TRBV4-2	ASSHHTRQPQH
-	TRBJ1-4	TRBV4-1	ASGKWSNEKLF